Following are 26 T cell receptor beta chains from one sample sequenced in a study of blood T cell repertoires in COVID-19. The table came from immunoSEQ multiplex PCR; TCRdb's copy has only in-frame clones and leaves some out. Here the sample spans more than 300,000 clones, 70% to 90% being singletons. Sequencing was performed on PBMCs or T cells enriched from blood (not recorded which). The source is a young woman who had recovered from COVID-19.

The chain joins TRBV5-4 to TRBJ2-7; D unclear. Trimming removed 0 bases at V and 4 bases at J, with 8 bases between. This CDR3 region has 13 residues. Germline V gene lookup returns CDR1 SGHNT and CDR2 YYREEE (reference sequence). The CDR3 bases are TGTGCCAGCAGCTTGGAAGCCGGTTACGAGCAGTACTTC. Protein sequence: CASSLEAGYEQYF.

A word on this clone: Other DNA sequences within the sample encode an identical CDR3. The CDR3 DNA reads as TGTGCCAGTAGTATCGCAGGGCTTGATTCACCCCTCCACTTT. The encoded protein is CASSIAGLDSPLHF. The rearrangement joins TRBV19 to TRBJ1-6; tentative D call: TRBD1 (5 bases). The length of the CDR3 is 14 residues. Per the germline V gene, CDR1 is LNHDA and CDR2 is SQIVND (reference sequence). The ends were cut back, 3 bases at V and 8 bases at J, with 11 bases in the middle.

This clone was seen more than once but under ten times. This sequence joins TRBV20-1 and TRBJ2-5; a possible D gene is TRBD2 (6 bases). V gave up 3 bases and J gave up 7 bases, with 6 bases separating them. Per the germline V gene, CDR1 is DFQATT and CDR2 is SNEGSKA (reference sequence). This CDR3 has 10 residues. Here the CDR3 DNA reads TGCAGTGCTAGGGGGGGGACCCAGTACTTC. Its protein is CSARGGTQYF.

V is TRBV23-1 and J is TRBJ1-4; 9 bases agree with TRBD1. TRBV23-1 is annotated as an ORF whose role is uncertain. Losses at the gene ends were 9 bases for V and 7 bases for J; bases not matched to a gene: 24. This CDR3 is built from 19 residues. The CDR3: CASKVIRPGQGPMGEKLFF. In DNA form, the CDR3 reads TGCGCCAGTAAGGTTATCAGGCCGGGACAGGGCCCGATGGGTGAAAAACTGTTTTTT.

The chain joins TRBV3-1 (or the pseudogene TRBV3-2) to TRBJ2-1; 7 bases fit TRBD2. V shed 1 base and J 10 bases; nucleotides not matched to a gene: 10. CDR3 length: 15 residues. Per the germline V gene, CDR1 is LGHDT and CDR2 is YNNKEL (reference sequence). This CDR3 is CASSQVRAHGGEQFF. In nucleotides, the CDR3 is TGTGCCAGCAGCCAAGTCAGGGCCCACGGGGGGGAGCAGTTCTTC.

This clone was observed a single time. V usage is TRBV2 and J usage is TRBJ2-5; tentative D call: TRBD2 (6 bases). Germline V lookup: CDR1 SNHLY, CDR2 FYNNEI. V was pared by 2 bases and J by 5 bases, with 15 bases between. CDR3 length equals 15 residues. CDR3: CASSEKVQGGETQYF. The CDR3 coding sequence is TGTGCCAGCAGTGAAAAGGTTCAAGGAGGGGAGACCCAGTACTTC.

This chain joins TRBV6-2 or TRBV6-3 and TRBJ2-2, with TRBD1 matching 9 bases. Germline V gene lookup returns CDR1 MNHEY and CDR2 SVGEGT. Losses at the gene ends were 5 bases for V and 0 bases for J; bases not matched to a gene: 1. The CDR3 runs 15 residues. CDR3 in DNA: TGTGCCAGCAGTAGACAGGGGGCGAACACCGGGGAGCTGTTTTTT. The encoded protein is CASSRQGANTGELFF.

The chain couples TRBV18 to TRBJ2-7; 8 nucleotides line up with TRBD1. This CDR3 contains 13 residues. V gave up 2 bases and J gave up 5 bases; unmatched junction bases: 2. The germline gives CDR1 KGHSH, CDR2 LQKENI. The CDR3 sequence: CASSPTQGDEQYF. The CDR3 nucleotides are TGTGCCAGCTCACCAACACAGGGGGACGAGCAGTACTTC.

This chain links TRBV7-8 with TRBJ1-5; 10 nucleotides align to TRBD1. Germline V lookup: CDR1 SGHVS, CDR2 FQNEAQ. V lost 0 bases to trimming and J lost 1 base; unmatched junction nucleotides: 6. The CDR3 is 18 residues long. For the CDR3, the DNA is TGTGCCAGCAGCTTAGCCCGGATGGACAGGGGGAGCAATCAGCCCCAGCATTTT. As protein: CASSLARMDRGSNQPQHF.

The V and J genes are TRBV3-1 (or the pseudogene TRBV3-2) and TRBJ1-1; TRBD1 agrees at 9 bases. Germline loops: CDR1 LGHDT, CDR2 YNNKEL (reference sequence). After removal of 3 bases from V and 5 bases from J, the junction contained 4 bases not matched to a gene. This CDR3 has 14 residues. CDR3 loop: CASSQEDRGTEAFF. CDR3 sequence (DNA): TGTGCCAGCAGCCAGGAGGACAGGGGTACTGAAGCTTTCTTT.

The chain links TRBV2 to TRBJ2-3, with TRBD2 identical over 11 bases. The CDR3 contains 16 residues. The germline gives CDR1 SNHLY, CDR2 FYNNEI. V gave up 0 bases and J gave up 3 bases; unmatched junction bases: 2. CDR3 amino acids: CASSEARTSGTDTQYF. The DNA for the CDR3 is TGTGCCAGCAGTGAAGCGCGGACTAGCGGGACAGATACGCAGTATTTT. Full variable domain (missing parts from reference TRBV2 and TRBJ2-3): EPEVTQTPSHQVTQMGQEVILRCVPISNHLYFYWYRQILGQKVEFLVSFYNNEISEKSEIFDDQFSVERPDGSNFTLKIRSTKLEDSAMYFCASSEARTSGTDTQYFGPGTRLTVL.

The chain links TRBV28 to TRBJ2-5, with TRBD2 matching over 8 bases. The CDR3 contains 16 residues. Germline CDR1 MDHEN, CDR2 SYDVKM. Losses at the gene ends were 5 bases for V and 2 bases for J; bases not matched to a gene: 10. The CDR3 reads CASSRGLAGLQETQYF. As DNA, the CDR3 is TGTGCCAGCAGTCGAGGGCTAGCGGGTTTACAAGAGACCCAGTACTTC.

The chain carries TRBV7-8 and TRBJ1-5; TRBD1 might be the D (6 bases). CDR3 length equals 17 residues. Germline lookup yields CDR1 SGHVS and CDR2 FQNEAQ. V gave up 2 bases and J gave up 5 bases, with 19 bases separating them. CDR3 sequence reads: CASSLTDPGHLHQPQHF. The DNA for the CDR3 is TGTGCCAGCAGCTTAACTGACCCGGGACACCTTCATCAGCCCCAGCATTTT.

This clone was counted once. The chain combines TRBV6-2 or TRBV6-3 with TRBJ1-2; TRBD1 matches 8 bases. The V gene end was trimmed by 5 bases and the J gene end by 3 bases; junction bases not matched to a gene: 8. The CDR3 has 15 amino acids. Germline lookup yields CDR1 MNHEY and CDR2 SVGEGT. CDR3 protein: CASSTRETGDYGYTF. The CDR3 region has the DNA TGTGCCAGCAGTACCAGGGAGACAGGGGACTATGGCTACACCTTC.

The V and J genes are TRBV10-1 and TRBJ2-1, with 10 nucleotides matching TRBD1. The CDR3 covers 14 residues. With 6 bases clipped from V and 9 bases from J, the junction kept 8 bases outside the gene matches. Germline V CDR1 and CDR2: WNHNN, SYGVQD (reference sequence). In DNA form, the CDR3 reads TGCGCCAGCAGCGGGGGACAGGGGACAATTGAGCAGTTCTTC. Protein: CASSGGQGTIEQFF.

This chain connects TRBV18 to TRBJ2-3; 12 bases line up with TRBD2. Germline assignment: CDR1 KGHSH and CDR2 LQKENI. V shed 0 bases, J shed 3 bases, and the junction held 7 bases outside the gene matches. The CDR3 has 18 amino acids. The CDR3 bases are TGTGCCAGCTCACCACCCTCTAGCGGGAGGGCCGTGACAGATACGCAGTATTTT. Amino acid sequence: CASSPPSSGRAVTDTQYF.

The table lists this clone with many counts. This chain uses TRBV6-1 with TRBJ1-4; 10 bases are shared with TRBD1. The CDR3 has 16 amino acids. Germline-derived CDR1 and CDR2 are MNHNS and SASEGT. Unmatched junction bases numbered 6, after V lost 0 bases and J lost 8 bases. CDR3 nucleotides: TGTGCCAGCAGTGAAGCTCTGGGGACAGGGGACGAAAAACTGTTTTTT. Its protein product is CASSEALGTGDEKLFF.

This chain connects TRBV5-6 to TRBJ2-1; 10 bases fit TRBD2. The V gene end was trimmed by 5 bases and the J gene end by 3 bases; junction bases not matched to a gene: 5. From germline, CDR1 is SGHDT and CDR2 YYEEEE. This CDR3 has 15 residues. CDR3 coding DNA: TGTGCCAGCAGTTCTAGCGGGAGCTACTACAATGAGCAGTTCTTC. It translates to CASSSSGSYYNEQFF.

The chain links TRBV10-2 to TRBJ2-7; D perhaps matches TRBD2 (6 bases). There are 13 residues in the CDR3. Germline CDR1 and CDR2: WSHSY and SAAADI. Trimming took 2 bases from V and 7 from J, leaving 12 bases between them. In DNA form, the CDR3 reads TGCGCCAGCAGTGAGGGAAACCGGGGGGAGCAGTACTTC. It codes for CASSEGNRGEQYF.

V gene TRBV7-3 combines with J gene TRBJ2-1; 11 bases align to TRBD2. J lost 8 bases, V lost 6 bases, and 6 bases had no gene match. Per the germline V gene, CDR1 is SGHTA and CDR2 is FQGTGA. The CDR3 runs to 14 residues. CDR3 protein: CASSPSGGYYEQFF. DNA for the CDR3: TGTGCCAGCAGTCCTAGCGGGGGGTATTATGAGCAGTTCTTC.

J is TRBJ2-1 and V is TRBV12-2; the table gives TRBD2 as D, unverified against the DNA. TRBV12-2 represents a pseudogene. CDR3 length: 16 amino acids. CDR3 in DNA: TGTGCAAGTCGCTTAGTGACTAGCGACTCCTACAATGAGCAGTTCTTC. Its translation: CASRLVTSDSYNEQFF.

As regards this clone: Different DNA sequences within this sample yield the same CDR3. This chain uses TRBV28 with TRBJ2-3; perhaps TRBD2 as D (5 bases). The germline CDR1 and CDR2 sequences are MDHEN and SYDVKM. This CDR3 has 15 residues. V was shortened by 3 bases and J by 0 bases, with 10 bases between the two germline ends. The DNA of the CDR3 is TGTGCCAGCAGTTTCGGAGGTGGGAGCACAGATACGCAGTATTTT. Its protein is CASSFGGGSTDTQYF.

The rearrangement links TRBV14 to TRBJ2-3, with 10 positions matching TRBD2. Looked up from germline, CDR1 is SGHDN and CDR2 is FVKESK. V dropped 2 bases and J dropped 3; count of bases not matched to a gene: 11. The CDR3 length is 18 residues. The CDR3, as DNA: TGTGCCAGCAGCCAATCTAGCGGGAGTTCCCGAACAACAGATACGCAGTATTTT. It translates to CASSQSSGSSRTTDTQYF.

This chain connects TRBV19 to TRBJ1-2; D gene ambiguous. The V end lost 3 bases, the J end lost 6 bases, and 11 bases lay between the germline ends. The CDR3 runs to 13 residues. Per germline, CDR1 LNHDA and CDR2 SQIVND (reference sequence). CDR3 nucleotide sequence: TGTGCCAGTAGTATCCTCGGGGAGGATGGCTACACCTTC. Translation: CASSILGEDGYTF.

The chain couples TRBV2 to TRBJ2-4; D unresolved. Germline V gives CDR1 SNHLY, CDR2 FYNNEI. V was trimmed by 1 base and J by 8 bases, leaving 15 bases between them. The CDR3 length is 15 residues. The CDR3 region has the DNA TGTGCCAGCAGTGAAGGAGTAGCTAGATCCCACATTCAGTACTTC. As protein: CASSEGVARSHIQYF.

The chain joins TRBV28 to TRBJ1-2; 7 nucleotides align to TRBD1. Germline assignment: CDR1 MDHEN and CDR2 SYDVKM. This CDR3 is 14 amino acids long. V shed 3 bases, J shed 4 bases, and the junction held 5 bases outside the gene matches. CDR3 in DNA: TGTGCCAGCAGTTTGGCGGGACAGAGCTATGGCTACACCTTC. It translates to CASSLAGQSYGYTF.